Listed below are T cell receptor beta chains from one sample, sequenced in a study of identical twins. TCRdb recomputed calls from the 5' RACE reads with MiXCR, one row per CDR3 protein. The sample consists of about 220,000 distinct CDR3 sequences, approximately 9% of them appearing once. The sequencing sample was made of memory (CD45RO+) T cells sorted from blood. The receptors here all came from a woman younger than 30 in good health. CDR3s include the opening cysteine and the closing phenylalanine or tryptophan. Fields, in order: clone size, J gene, D gene, V gene, CDR3 protein, CDR3 DNA. A D gene is named only where the DNA matches it firmly. Rows may omit the clone size; those that give it use once, few, many or a size class.

few | TRBJ2-1 | TRBD2 | TRBV20-1 | CSAPPFSGGTYNEQFF | TGCAGTGCTCCCCCTTTTAGCGGGGGCACCTACAATGAGCAGTTCTTC
many | TRBJ2-1 | . | TRBV5-1 | CASSLESPGLNEQFF | TGCGCCAGCAGCTTGGAATCCCCAGGGTTAAATGAGCAGTTCTTC
few | TRBJ2-7 | TRBD1 | TRBV6-1 | CASRHRGPLYEQYF | TGTGCCAGCAGACACAGGGGCCCCCTATACGAGCAGTACTTC
many | TRBJ1-1 | . | TRBV5-1 | CASTLGGAGTEAFF | TGCGCCAGCACCCTGGGGGGGGCGGGCACTGAAGCTTTCTTT
few | TRBJ1-1 | . | TRBV5-1 | CASSLGGGITEAFF | TGCGCCAGCAGCTTGGGAGGGGGAATCACTGAAGCTTTCTTT
. | TRBJ2-2 | TRBD1 | TRBV2 | CASSEALQGATGELFF | TGTGCCAGCAGTGAAGCTTTGCAGGGGGCCACCGGGGAGCTGTTTTTT
few | TRBJ2-1 | . | TRBV20-1 | CSALSWVGTPYNEQFF | TGCAGTGCCCTTTCCTGGGTGGGGACCCCCTACAATGAGCAGTTCTTC
few | TRBJ1-1 | . | TRBV2 | CASSEVWANTEAFF | TGTGCCAGCAGTGAGGTATGGGCGAACACTGAAGCTTTCTTT
many | TRBJ1-1 | TRBD1 | TRBV6-5 | CASRLQGMGTEAFF | TGTGCCAGCAGATTACAGGGGATGGGCACTGAAGCTTTCTTT
. | TRBJ2-2 | TRBD1 | TRBV2 | CASSYVGQAVGELFF | TGTGCCAGCAGCTACGTGGGACAGGCCGTCGGGGAGCTGTTTTTT
. | TRBJ1-1 | . | TRBV11-2 | CASSSVRWVTEAFF | TGTGCCAGCAGCTCCGTGAGGTGGGTCACTGAAGCTTTCTTT
many | TRBJ2-7 | TRBD2 | TRBV5-5 | CASSTWPSGGAYEQYF | TGTGCCAGCTCCACTTGGCCCAGCGGGGGTGCATACGAGCAGTACTTC
few | TRBJ1-1 | . | TRBV18 | CASSLQGFDTEAFF | TGTGCCAGCTCCCTACAGGGATTTGACACTGAAGCTTTCTTT
few | TRBJ2-3 | . | TRBV20-1 | CSGSVEADTQYF | TGCAGTGGGTCCGTGGAAGCAGATACGCAGTATTTT
. | TRBJ2-5 | TRBD2 | TRBV7-3 | CASSSMSGGGRETQYF | TGTGCCAGCAGCTCCATGAGCGGGGGCGGGCGAGAGACCCAGTACTTC
few | TRBJ1-4 | . | TRBV6-5 | CASSSRGTNEKLFF | TGTGCCAGCAGTTCCCGGGGGACTAATGAAAAACTGTTTTTT
many | TRBJ1-2 | . | TRBV19 | CASIEPGFYGYTF | TGTGCCAGTATCGAGCCGGGTTTTTATGGCTACACCTTC
. | TRBJ2-3 | . | TRBV20-1 | CSARPRVPADTQYF | TGCAGTGCTAGGCCCAGGGTTCCGGCAGATACGCAGTATTTT
few | TRBJ2-7 | . | TRBV6-5 | CASSYRSRESEQYF | TGTGCCAGCAGTTACCGGAGCAGGGAGAGCGAGCAGTACTTC
. | TRBJ2-1 | . | TRBV6-1 | CASSEGVPHYNEQFF | TGTGCCAGCAGTGAAGGCGTCCCCCACTACAATGAGCAGTTCTTC
. | TRBJ2-1 | . | TRBV7-2 | CASSYQLGSYNEQFF | TGTGCCAGCAGCTACCAGCTGGGCTCCTACAATGAGCAGTTCTTC
few | TRBJ1-2 | . | TRBV5-1 | CASSSKDGLYGYTF | TGCGCCAGCAGCTCCAAAGACGGTCTCTATGGCTACACCTTC
few | TRBJ2-1 | . | TRBV20-1 | CSAPDWNEQFF | TGCAGTGCTCCGGACTGGAATGAGCAGTTCTTC
. | TRBJ2-7 | . | TRBV3-1 | CASSQDGGLHYEQYF | TGTGCCAGCAGCCAAGATGGCGGCTTACACTACGAGCAGTACTTC
medium-sized | TRBJ1-1 | . | TRBV5-1 | CASSLDGGRGTEAFF | TGCGCCAGCAGCTTGGATGGGGGGCGAGGCACTGAAGCTTTCTTT
many | TRBJ1-1 | . | TRBV20-1 | CSARAGGRDTEAFF | TGCAGTGCTAGAGCGGGGGGACGGGACACTGAAGCTTTCTTT
few | TRBJ2-1 | TRBD2 | TRBV12-3/TRBV12-4 | CASTLGLAGVVEQFF | TGTGCCAGCACCCTGGGACTAGCGGGGGTTGTTGAGCAGTTCTTC
. | TRBJ1-2 | . | TRBV20-1 | CSAPWTVLGYTF | TGCAGTGCTCCGTGGACGGTACTGGGCTACACCTTC
few | TRBJ2-5 | . | TRBV3-1 | CASSLAQGPETQYF | TGTGCCAGCAGCCTTGCGCAGGGCCCGGAGACCCAGTACTTC
. | TRBJ2-5 | . | TRBV19 | CASSIVGIQETQYF | TGTGCCAGTAGTATAGTGGGGATCCAAGAGACCCAGTACTTC
. | TRBJ2-6 | . | TRBV4-3 | CASSQGVSGANVLTF | TGCGCCAGCAGCCAAGGAGTCTCTGGGGCCAACGTCCTGACTTTC
many | TRBJ2-7 | . | TRBV7-9 | CASSPGYEQYF | TGTGCCAGCAGCCCCGGCTACGAGCAGTACTTC
few | TRBJ2-7 | TRBD1 | TRBV27 | CASRPRDREGYEQYF | TGTGCCAGCAGACCCCGGGACAGGGAGGGCTACGAGCAGTACTTC
. | TRBJ2-2 | . | TRBV19 | CASSPGYNTGELFF | TGTGCCAGTAGTCCGGGATATAACACCGGGGAGCTGTTTTTT
few | TRBJ2-3 | . | TRBV7-9 | CASRRTAASDTQYF | TGTGCCAGCAGGAGGACAGCCGCCTCAGATACGCAGTATTTT
few | TRBJ2-5 | TRBD2 | TRBV2 | CASSAVGGAGETQYF | TGTGCCAGCAGTGCGGTCGGGGGGGCCGGGGAGACCCAGTACTTC
few | TRBJ2-3 | . | TRBV24-1 | CATSTDLGTQYF | TGTGCCACCAGTACGGATCTTGGTACGCAGTATTTT